Described below is a single T cell receptor (beta chain) sequence and its context. Its cognate antigen is unknown. Trimming pared 1 base from V and 1 base from J, leaving 9 bases between. The CDR3 runs 15 residues. CDR1 is MNHNS and CDR2 is SASEGT in the germline V gene. These data belong to a study of cytomegalovirus exposure and HLA in healthy donors. Study-wide results and limits: 164 TCR beta chains were listed as cytomegalovirus-associated. Roughly uniform depth of sequencing across donors was assumed in presence/absence analyses. A few CMV-associated chains were confirmed in vitro to be specific for CMV antigens.

PCR primers comprised 60 Vbeta and 13 Jbeta primers. Some clones are missing from TCRdb's copy, which holds only in-frame ones; the method was immunoSEQ multiplex PCR. The data show roughly 120,000 clones, roughly two thirds seen once. V and J are TRBV6-1 and TRBJ2-3; weak D call: TRBD2 (7 bases). Input material: PBMCs. The source is a man in his thirties or forties in good health and CMV-seropositive. The CDR3 coding sequence is TGTGCCAGCAGTGAAGAGGGGGGGGGCACAGATACGCAGTATTTT. Translation gives CASSEEGGGTDTQYF.